The 23 T cell receptor beta chains listed next were all sequenced from one sample in a study of radiation and T cells in renal cell carcinoma. Stated time point: blood 2 weeks post-SBRT. Treatment in this sample: 15 Gy SBRT to primary tumor, nephrectomy 4 weeks later. Sequenced by immunoSEQ multiplex PCR; TCRdb stores in-frame clones only, minus some. Of just over 150,000 clones listed, about 87% are singletons. This specimen was blood, taken from a patient whose treatment included radiotherapy and nephrectomy. The receptors stem from a woman between 45 and 60 years old with renal cell carcinoma.

The chain uses TRBV11-2 and TRBJ1-5; maybe TRBD1 (5 bases). The CDR3 has 16 residues. With 0 bases removed from V and 11 bases from J, the gap between germline ends came to 20 bases. Germline-derived CDR1 and CDR2 are SGHAT and FQNNGV. Written as DNA, the CDR3 is TGTGCCAGCAGCTTAGATGGGGGGTCAGGCCAATCGGCCCAGCATTTT. Translating gives CASSLDGGSGQSAQHF.

The V call is TRBV19, the J call TRBJ1-3; D gene uncertain. Germline V gene data show CDR1 as LNHDA and CDR2 as SQIVND (reference sequence). This CDR3 spans 15 amino acids. The germline V and J ends were trimmed by 6 bases and 4 bases, with 16 bases remaining between them. DNA for the CDR3: TGTGCCAGTAGGGCTGCCGGAGGTGTAGGAAACACCATATATTTT. Its protein product is CASRAAGGVGNTIYF.

The CDR3 nucleotides are TGCGCCAGCAGCCGCGGGACGGATGCTTCTGGAAACACCATATATTTT. Translated: CASSRGTDASGNTIYF. The chain couples TRBV5-1 to TRBJ1-3, with D possibly being TRBD1 (5 bases). Per germline, CDR1 SGHRS and CDR2 YFSETQ. V shed 4 bases and J shed 1 base, with 15 bases lying between them. The CDR3 has 16 amino acids.

This clone was seen a few times. The V call is TRBV6-6, the J call TRBJ1-2; a possible D gene is TRBD1 (6 bases). The germline V gene encodes CDR1 MNHNY and CDR2 SVGAGI (reference sequence). The CDR3 loop spans 13 amino acids. Trimming shortened V by 1 base and J by 7 bases, and 10 bases separated the two germline ends. The CDR3 region is CASSYYREGGYTF. CDR3 nucleotides: TGTGCCAGCAGTTACTACAGGGAGGGTGGCTACACCTTC.

V is TRBV5-8 and J is TRBJ1-5; TRBD1 aligns across 7 bases. Germline V lookup: CDR1 SGHTS, CDR2 YDEGEE. The V and J ends lost 4 bases and 3 bases, in that order; junction bases with no gene match: 7. The CDR3 runs 15 residues. The CDR3 DNA follows: TGTGCCAGCAGCCCGGGACAGCTGGTCAATCAGCCCCAGCATTTT. This sequence encodes CASSPGQLVNQPQHF.

The rearrangement joins TRBV5-1 to TRBJ2-2, with D perhaps matching TRBD2 (6 bases). CDR1 is SGHRS and CDR2 is YFSETQ in the germline V gene. V lost 0 bases and J lost 3, with 12 bases in between. CDR3 length equals 16 residues. CDR3 sequence: CASSLGTTRYTGELFF. The CDR3 DNA reads TGCGCCAGCAGCTTGGGTACGACTAGATACACCGGGGAGCTGTTTTTT.

The chain recombines TRBV19 with TRBJ1-5; no firm D call. The CDR3 spans 15 residues. V shed 4 bases and J shed 0 bases, with 10 bases lying between them. Per the germline V gene, CDR1 is LNHDA and CDR2 is SQIVND (reference sequence). Here the CDR3 DNA reads TGTGCCAGTAGTAGAACTGGATATAGCAATCAGCCCCAGCATTTT. Translated: CASSRTGYSNQPQHF.

This sequence joins TRBV4-1 and TRBJ1-2, with D perhaps TRBD1 (5 bases). The CDR3 is 13 amino acids. Germline V gives CDR1 MGHRA, CDR2 YSYEKL. Trimming removed 6 bases at V and 3 bases at J, with 11 bases between. The CDR3 region has the DNA TGCGCCAGCAGTCCCGACAGTCACTATGGCTACACCTTC. Its protein is CASSPDSHYGYTF.

The rearrangement joins TRBV4-2 to TRBJ1-2; TRBD1 matches 7 bases. The CDR3 sequence is 14 residues long. J lost 8 bases, V lost 0 bases, and 6 bases had no gene match. In germline, CDR1 is LGHNA, CDR2 YNFKEQ. The CDR3 sequence is CASSQDKGGAGYTF. CDR3 DNA sequence: TGTGCCAGCAGCCAAGACAAAGGGGGCGCGGGCTACACCTTC.

This clone was observed a handful of times. The chain has TRBV7-9 and TRBJ1-2, with 8 bases matching TRBD1. Trimming at V came to 5 bases and at J to 8 bases, leaving 10 bases not matched to a gene. The CDR3 runs to 14 residues. Per the germline V gene, CDR1 is SEHNR and CDR2 is FQNEAQ (reference sequence). The CDR3 DNA follows: TGTGCCAGCAGCGCAATAGGACAGGGTGAAGGCTACACCTTC. Its translation: CASSAIGQGEGYTF.

The chain uses TRBV7-2 and TRBJ1-4; D ambiguous. CDR3 length equals 16 residues. The germline gives CDR1 SGHTA, CDR2 FQGNSA. The V end was cut by 1 base, the J end by 4 bases, with 13 bases between. The CDR3 coding sequence is TGTGCCAGCAGCTTAGAGGAGGGCAGGAGTAATGAAAAACTGTTTTTT. This codes for CASSLEEGRSNEKLFF.

The rearrangement links TRBV4-1 to TRBJ2-1; D is possibly TRBD1 or TRBD2 (5 bases each). The CDR3 contains 15 residues. Trimming removed 0 bases at V and 5 bases at J, with 11 bases between. Germline CDR1 MGHRA, CDR2 YSYEKL. CDR3 DNA sequence: TGCGCCAGCAGCCAAGAAAGTGGGACGAACAATGAGCAGTTCTTC. It is translated as CASSQESGTNNEQFF.

V usage is TRBV10-3 and J usage is TRBJ1-2; tentatively, D is TRBD1 (5 bases). CDR3 length equals 13 residues. The germline CDR1 and CDR2 sequences are ENHRY and SYGVKD. Trimming stripped 3 bases from V and 4 bases from J, with 9 bases between. CDR3 DNA: TGTGCCATCAGTGACGGGGGAGGCTATGGCTACACCTTC. Its translation: CAISDGGGYGYTF.

The chain joins TRBV11-2 to TRBJ1-3, with D hard to call. The germline CDR1 and CDR2 sequences are SGHAT and FQNNGV. CDR3 length: 15 residues. Trimming took 5 bases from V and 2 from J, leaving 13 bases between them. Written as DNA, the CDR3 is TGTGCCAGCAGCAACCGGGCGAGGGCTGGAAACACCATATATTTT. As protein: CASSNRARAGNTIYF. Using reference TRBV11-2 and TRBJ1-3 for the parts outside the CDR3, the full variable domain is EAGVAQSPRYKIIEKRQSVAFWCNPISGHATLYWYQQILGQGPKLLIQFQNNGVVDDSQLPKDRFSAERLKGVDSTLKIQPAKLEDSAVYLCASSNRARAGNTIYFGEGSWLTVV.

This clone was observed a single time. The chain carries TRBV7-2 and TRBJ1-2; possibly TRBD1 for D (6 bases). V gave up 1 base and J gave up 3 bases, with 9 bases separating them. CDR1 is SGHTA, CDR2 FQGNSA, per germline. The length of the CDR3 is 14 residues. CDR3 coding DNA: TGTGCCAGCAGCTTAGACTGGACAGACTATGGCTACACCTTC. Translated: CASSLDWTDYGYTF.

The rearrangement uses TRBV7-2 and TRBJ2-2, with 10 positions matching TRBD2. The CDR3 consists of 15 residues. Per the germline V gene, CDR1 is SGHTA and CDR2 is FQGNSA. Germline trimming cut 10 bases from V and 4 bases from J; bases unmatched to any gene: 9. For the CDR3, the DNA is TGTGCCACGTCTTGGACTAGCGGATCCACCGGGGAGCTGTTTTTT. Residues: CATSWTSGSTGELFF. The full variable domain, with the rest looked up from reference TRBV7-2 and TRBJ2-2, is GAGVSQSPSNKVTEKGKDVELRCDPISGHTALYWYRQSLGQGLEFLIYFQGNSAPDKSGLPSDRFSAERTGGSVSTLTIQRTQQEDSAVYLCATSWTSGSTGELFFGEGSRLTVL.

The chain couples TRBV5-1 to TRBJ1-4; D unclear. V lost 1 base and J lost 0, with 7 bases in between. Looked up from germline, CDR1 is SGHRS and CDR2 is YFSETQ. This CDR3 region has 15 residues. Here the CDR3 reads CASSLSGATNEKLFF. The CDR3 coding sequence is TGCGCCAGCAGCTTGTCCGGTGCAACTAATGAAAAACTGTTTTTT.

In this sample, this clone turned up a few times. The chain combines TRBV9 with TRBJ1-3; D not resolved. V shed 0 bases and J shed 2 bases, with 9 bases lying between them. Germline-derived CDR1 and CDR2 are SGDLS and YYNGEE. CDR3 length: 15 amino acids. The CDR3 DNA reads as TGTGCCAGCAGCGTAGGGGAAAGTGCTGGAAACACCATATATTTT. Residues: CASSVGESAGNTIYF.

The chain carries TRBV7-8 and TRBJ2-1, with 8 bases lining up with TRBD2. Trimming took 4 bases from V and 9 from J; bases not matched to a gene: 11. This CDR3 region has 15 residues. CDR1 is SGHVS and CDR2 is FQNEAQ in the germline V gene. This CDR3 is CASSSGTSVLGEQFF. The CDR3 DNA follows: TGTGCCAGCAGCTCCGGGACTAGTGTATTGGGTGAGCAGTTCTTC.

In its sample, this clone was seen once. The chain couples TRBV10-3 to TRBJ2-7, with 7 bases aligning to TRBD1. Trimming cost V 5 bases and J 4 bases; bases outside gene matches: 8. Germline V gives CDR1 ENHRY, CDR2 SYGVKD. CDR3 size: 14 residues. In DNA form, the CDR3 reads TGTGCCATCAGTCAAGACAGGGATCGGTACGAGCAGTACTTC. Residues: CAISQDRDRYEQYF.

The genes are TRBV7-8 and TRBJ2-5; D remains unclear. Germline lookup yields CDR1 SGHVS and CDR2 FQNEAQ. The CDR3 runs 12 residues. V was shortened by 3 bases and J by 5 bases, with 7 bases between the two germline ends. The CDR3 protein is CASSFFRETQYF. In DNA, the CDR3 is TGTGCCAGCAGCTTCTTCCGGGAGACCCAGTACTTC. Based on the CDR3 plus reference TRBV7-8 and TRBJ2-5, the full variable domain is GAGVSQSPRYKVAKRGQDVALRCDPISGHVSLFWYQQALGQGPEFLTYFQNEAQLDKSGLPSDRFFAERPEGSVSTLKIQRTQQEDSAVYLCASSFFRETQYFGPGTRLLVL.

The gene calls are TRBV2 and TRBJ2-6, with D possibly called TRBD1 or TRBD2 (7 bases each). Looked up from germline, CDR1 is SNHLY and CDR2 is FYNNEI. The CDR3 sequence is 15 residues long. Trimming left V 6 bases short and J 2 bases short, with 11 bases between. CDR3 DNA: TGTGCCAGCAGGGGGAGGGGGCCTGGGGCCAACGTCCTGACTTTC. Translated: CASRGRGPGANVLTF.

The genes are TRBV7-9 and TRBJ2-1; 9 bases match TRBD2. In germline, CDR1 is SEHNR, CDR2 FQNEAQ (reference sequence). The CDR3 length is 15 residues. Trimming removed 1 base from V and 7 bases from J; junction bases left unmatched: 5. The CDR3 sequence: CASSLVLAGFNEQFF. The DNA for the CDR3 is TGTGCCAGCAGCTTAGTCCTAGCGGGGTTTAATGAGCAGTTCTTC.